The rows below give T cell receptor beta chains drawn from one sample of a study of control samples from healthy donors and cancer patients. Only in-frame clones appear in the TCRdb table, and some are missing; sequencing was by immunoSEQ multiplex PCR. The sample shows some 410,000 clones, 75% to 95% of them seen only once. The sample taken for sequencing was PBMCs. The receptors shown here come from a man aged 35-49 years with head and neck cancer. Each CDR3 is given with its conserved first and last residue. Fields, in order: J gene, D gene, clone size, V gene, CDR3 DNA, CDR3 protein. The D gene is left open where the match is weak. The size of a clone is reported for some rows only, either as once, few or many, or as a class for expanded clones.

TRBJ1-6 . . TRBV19 TGTGCCAGTAGTATGGGGGTGACGGGGCTGAATTCACCCCTCCACTTT CASSMGVTGLNSPLHF
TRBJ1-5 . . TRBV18 TGTGCCAGCTCACCAGCGGAGCGCAATCAGCCCCAGCATTTT CASSPAERNQPQHF
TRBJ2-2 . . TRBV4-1 TGCGCCAGCAGCCAAGATCCCACCGGGGAGCTGTTTTTT CASSQDPTGELFF
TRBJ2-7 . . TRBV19 TGTGCCAGTAGTCGCCGGGGCCAGGGGCTCTCCTACGAGCAGTACTTC CASSRRGQGLSYEQYF
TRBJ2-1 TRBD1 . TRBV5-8 TGTGCCAGTGAACGGGACAGGGGCCCCTACAATGAGCAGTTCTTC CASERDRGPYNEQFF
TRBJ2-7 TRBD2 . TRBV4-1 TGCGCCAGCAGCCAGGGGGGGGGAAACTACGAGCAGTACTTC CASSQGGGNYEQYF
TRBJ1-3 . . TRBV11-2 TGTGCCAGCAGCTTAGAAACGGGGGGGTCTGGAAACACCATATATTTT CASSLETGGSGNTIYF
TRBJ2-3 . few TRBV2 TGTGCCAGCAGGGCAGGCACAGATACGCAGTATTTT CASRAGTDTQYF
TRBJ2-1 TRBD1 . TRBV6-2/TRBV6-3 TGTGCCAGCAGTTACCAGCCTAAACAGGGGCCGGTCAAACCCAATGAGCAGTTCTTC CASSYQPKQGPVKPNEQFF
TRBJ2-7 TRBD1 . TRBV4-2 TGTGCCAGCAGCCGAACTACGGACAGGACTTACGAGCAGTACTTC CASSRTTDRTYEQYF
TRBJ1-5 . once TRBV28 TGTGCCAGCAGTTTCAGGGTAGATCAGCCCCAGCATTTT CASSFRVDQPQHF
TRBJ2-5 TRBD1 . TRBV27 TGTGCCAGCAGTTTAAGGCAGGGGGTACAAGAGACCCAGTACTTC CASSLRQGVQETQYF
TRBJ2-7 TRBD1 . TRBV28 TGTGCCAGCAGTCTCGACCGGGACAGGGGCGAGCAGTACTTC CASSLDRDRGEQYF
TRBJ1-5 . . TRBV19 TGTGCCAGTAGTATAGGACAGAGCAGCAATCAGCCCCAGCATTTT CASSIGQSSNQPQHF
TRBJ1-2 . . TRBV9 TGTGCCAGCAGCGTAGCCGCCCGAGGGGGTAATAATGGCTACACCTTC CASSVAARGGNNGYTF
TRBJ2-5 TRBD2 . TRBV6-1 TGTGCCAGCAGTGAAGCCGAACTAGCGGGAGCAGAGACCCAGTACTTC CASSEAELAGAETQYF
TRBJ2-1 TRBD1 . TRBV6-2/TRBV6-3 TGTGCCAGCAGTTACGGGACAGCCGAGTTCTTC CASSYGTAEFF
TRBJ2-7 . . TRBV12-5 TGTGCTAGTGGTTTGTTAGGAGAATCCTACGAGCAGTACTTC CASGLLGESYEQYF
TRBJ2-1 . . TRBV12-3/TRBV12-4 TGTGCCAGCAGAACGGGCGGGGACAATGAGCAGTTCTTC CASRTGGDNEQFF
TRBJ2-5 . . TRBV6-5 TGTGCCAGCAGCCGGGGCGGCGGTCCCCAAGAGACCCAGTACTTC CASSRGGGPQETQYF
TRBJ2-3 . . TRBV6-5 TGTGCCAGCAGTCTCGGACGGGGAGATACGCAGTATTTT CASSLGRGDTQYF
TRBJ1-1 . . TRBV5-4 TGTGCCAGCAGAGACACAGGAGGGCTGAACACTGAAGCTTTCTTT CASRDTGGLNTEAFF
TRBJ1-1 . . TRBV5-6 TGTGCCAGCAGCTCCCCGGAAGTGGCCGCTGAAGCTTTCTTT CASSSPEVAAEAFF
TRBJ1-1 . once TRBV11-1 TGTGCCAGCAGCCTACAGGGTTTGATGAACACTGAAGCTTTCTTT CASSLQGLMNTEAFF
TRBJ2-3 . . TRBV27 TGTGCCAGCAGTCCCTTGGTTAGCACAGATACGCAGTATTTT CASSPLVSTDTQYF
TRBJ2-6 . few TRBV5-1 TGCGCCAGCAGCCATCTCCAGGCCAACGTCCTGACTTTC CASSHLQANVLTF
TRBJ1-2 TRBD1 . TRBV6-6 TGTGCCAGCACCTTGCCTACAGGGGGTTATGGCTACACCTTC CASTLPTGGYGYTF
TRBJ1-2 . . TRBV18 TGTGCCAGCTCACCGGCCCGGGCGTATGGCTACACCTTC CASSPARAYGYTF
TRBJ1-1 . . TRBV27 TGTGCCAGCAGACTACAGCGGGGGGCTGAAGCTTTCTTT CASRLQRGAEAFF
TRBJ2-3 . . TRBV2 TGTGCCAGCTCGTCTAGTACGGATACGCAGTATTTT CASSSSTDTQYF
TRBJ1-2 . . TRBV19 TGTGCCAGTAGTAAGCCCGGCCCCCGGGACTATGGCTACACCTTC CASSKPGPRDYGYTF
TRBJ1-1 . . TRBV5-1 TGCGCCAGCAGCTTGGCGGCCACGAACACTGAAGCTTTCTTT CASSLAATNTEAFF
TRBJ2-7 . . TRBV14 TGTGCCAGCAGCCAAATCCGCGGGTCGAGCGAGCAGTACTTC CASSQIRGSSEQYF
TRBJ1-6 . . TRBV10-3 TGTGCCATCAGTGAGTCGAATTCACCCCTCCACTTT CAISESNSPLHF
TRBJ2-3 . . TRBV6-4 TGTGCCAGCAGTGACGTGGCAGGGACGGTAGATACGCAGTATTTT CASSDVAGTVDTQYF
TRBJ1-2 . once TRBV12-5 TGTGCTAGTGGTTTCCCCACCTCCGACCCTCAGGGTGGGAACGCTGGCTACACCTTC CASGFPTSDPQGGNAGYTF
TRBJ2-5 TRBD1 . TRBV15 TGTGCCACCAGCAGAGGGGGACAGCAAGAGACCCAGTACTTC CATSRGGQQETQYF
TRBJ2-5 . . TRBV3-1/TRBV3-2 TGTGCCAGCAGCCCTCGAGACAGTCAAGAGACCCAGTACTTC CASSPRDSQETQYF
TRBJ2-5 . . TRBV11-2 TGTGCCAGCAGCCCCGGACTAAAAGAGCAAGAGACCCAGTACTTC CASSPGLKEQETQYF
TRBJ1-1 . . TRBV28 TGTGCCAGCAGCCCCGGGACTCCCCTAATGCCCGAAATGAACACTGAAGCTTTCTTT CASSPGTPLMPEMNTEAFF
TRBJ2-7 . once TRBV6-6 TGTGCCAGCAGTTACTCGGAACCAGCCATTATCTACGAGCAGTACTTC CASSYSEPAIIYEQYF
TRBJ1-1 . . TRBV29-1 TGCAGCGCCCCGTTTGGGGGAGTCGAAGCTTTCTTT CSAPFGGVEAFF
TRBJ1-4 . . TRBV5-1 TGCGCCAGCAGCTTGGGGGATAGTACTCGAGAAAAACTGTTTTTT CASSLGDSTREKLFF
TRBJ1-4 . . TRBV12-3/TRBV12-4 TGTGCCAGCAGTCCCCACGACAGGGAAAAACTGTTTTTT CASSPHDREKLFF